Presented here are 21 T cell receptor beta chains from one specimen sequenced in a study of T cell responses to AZD1222 COVID-19 vaccine. Profiling relied on immunoSEQ multiplex PCR, and the TCRdb table lists in-frame clones only, not all of them. The repertoire holds some 120,000 clones, with over 75% as singletons. This material consisted of peripheral blood, taken on day 0 of AZD1222 vaccination. The receptors shown here come from an adult in good health.

V and J are TRBV6-5 and TRBJ2-3; D might be TRBD2 (7 bases). Germline V lookup: CDR1 MNHEY, CDR2 SVGAGI. The CDR3 loop spans 15 amino acids. Trimming cost V 6 bases and J 2 bases, with 15 bases left between them. CDR3 loop: CASSSRGGDTDTQYF. The CDR3 nucleotides are TGTGCCAGCAGCTCCCGAGGGGGGGACACAGATACGCAGTATTTT.

V is TRBV19 and J is TRBJ1-4, with a tentative D call TRBD1 (5 bases). With 5 bases removed from V and 4 bases from J, the gap between germline ends came to 17 bases. This CDR3 comprises 16 residues. The germline V gene has CDR1 LNHDA and CDR2 SQIVND (reference sequence). The DNA of the CDR3 is TGTGCCAGTAGTCCCAGGGCGGGGCTAGGTAATGAAAAACTGTTTTTT. Translating it yields CASSPRAGLGNEKLFF.

V usage is TRBV7-2 and J usage is TRBJ2-7; D possibly uses TRBD1 or TRBD2 (5 bases each). There are 15 residues in the CDR3. The germline gives CDR1 SGHTA, CDR2 FQGNSA. V was clipped by 2 bases and J by 0 bases, with 11 bases between them. CDR3 residues: CASSLIQGPSYEQYF. As DNA, the CDR3 is TGTGCCAGCAGCTTAATCCAGGGACCCTCCTACGAGCAGTACTTC.

The V and J genes are TRBV27 and TRBJ1-2; D is unclear. From germline, CDR1 is MNHEY and CDR2 SMNVEV (reference sequence). The CDR3 is 13 residues long. V gave up 2 bases and J gave up 3 bases, with 7 bases separating them. The CDR3 is CASSLNADYGYTF. The CDR3 bases are TGTGCCAGCAGTTTAAACGCAGACTATGGCTACACCTTC.

The V gene is TRBV28, the J gene TRBJ1-5; TRBD1 matches 10 bases. The CDR3 totals 16 residues. V gave up 5 bases and J gave up 7 bases; unmatched junction bases: 11. CDR1 is MDHEN, CDR2 SYDVKM, per germline. The CDR3 protein is CASSIPTGGQSQPQHF. The DNA of the CDR3 is TGTGCCAGCAGTATCCCGACAGGGGGCCAAAGCCAGCCCCAGCATTTT.

J is TRBJ1-2 and V is TRBV5-1; TRBD1 might be the D (5 bases). Trimming took 4 bases from V and 3 from J, leaving 16 bases between them. The germline gives CDR1 SGHRS, CDR2 YFSETQ. The CDR3 runs to 15 residues. CDR3 DNA sequence: TGCGCCAGCAGCCCGAATGTGGGAGGGGACTATGGCTACACCTTC. Encoded protein: CASSPNVGGDYGYTF. Drawing the rest from reference TRBV5-1 and TRBJ1-2, the complete variable domain is KAGVTQTPRYLIKTRGQQVTLSCSPISGHRSVSWYQQTPGQGLQFLFEYFSETQRNKGNFPGRFSGRQFSNSRSEMNVSTLELGDSALYLCASSPNVGGDYGYTFGSGTRLTVV.

The chain employs TRBV6-2 or TRBV6-3 and TRBJ2-2, with TRBD1 matching 9 bases. Germline-derived CDR1 and CDR2 are MNHEY and SVGEGT. V dropped 6 bases and J dropped 7; count of bases not matched to a gene: 6. The CDR3 is made up of 14 amino acids. CDR3 sequence: CASSRDREVGELFF. For the CDR3, the DNA is TGTGCCAGCAGCCGGGACAGGGAGGTCGGGGAGCTGTTTTTT.

This clone was detected once. The chain recombines TRBV5-1 with TRBJ2-7, with a weak D call TRBD1 (6 bases). Trimming removed 0 bases at V and 2 bases at J, with 12 bases between. Germline V gene data show CDR1 as SGHRS and CDR2 as YFSETQ. This CDR3 contains 15 residues. The CDR3 nucleotides are TGCGCCAGCAGCTTGGGGGGGCCGAACCCCTACGAGCAGTACTTC. It specifies CASSLGGPNPYEQYF.

The sample holds one count of this clone. The chain links TRBV21-1 to TRBJ1-2. TRBV21-1 is assigned pseudogene status. The CDR3 has 12 amino acids. The CDR3 DNA follows: TGTGCCAGCCTCGGGCGGCCGGATGGCTACACCTTC. This gives the protein CASLGRPDGYTF.

This clone was counted between two and nine times. Other DNA sequences in the same sample also yield this CDR3. This chain joins TRBV6-5 and TRBJ2-3, with D hard to call. Germline lookup yields CDR1 MNHEY and CDR2 SVGAGI. The CDR3 runs 11 residues. With 4 bases removed from V and 2 bases from J, the gap between germline ends came to 1 base. The chain's CDR3 is CASSSTDTQYF. The CDR3, as DNA: TGTGCCAGCAGTTCCACAGATACGCAGTATTTT.

The gene calls are TRBV7-2 and TRBJ1-4; unclear D gene. V shed 6 bases and J shed 2 bases, with 16 bases lying between them. The germline V gene encodes CDR1 SGHTA and CDR2 FQGNSA. This CDR3 contains 16 residues. CDR3: CASSWAVAATNEKLFF. The DNA of the CDR3 is TGTGCCAGCAGTTGGGCAGTAGCAGCGACTAATGAAAAACTGTTTTTT.

This rearrangement joins TRBV2 to TRBJ2-1; 7 nucleotides match TRBD2. The trim removed 3 bases at V and 5 bases at J, leaving 7 bases unmatched. Germline loops: CDR1 SNHLY, CDR2 FYNNEI. The CDR3 spans 15 residues. CDR3 amino acids: CASSDWGGLHNEQFF. The CDR3, as DNA: TGTGCCAGCAGTGATTGGGGGGGTCTCCACAATGAGCAGTTCTTC.

This chain uses TRBV19 with TRBJ1-5; no clear D gene. Germline-derived CDR1 and CDR2 are LNHDA and SQIVND (reference sequence). The CDR3 covers 12 residues. V was trimmed by 3 bases and J by 5 bases, leaving 5 bases between them. CDR3 bases: TGTGCCAGTAGTATGGGGTATCAGCCCCAGCATTTT. Its protein product is CASSMGYQPQHF.

The chain combines TRBV19 with TRBJ2-7, with D perhaps matching TRBD1 (7 bases). This CDR3 spans 16 amino acids. From germline, CDR1 is LNHDA and CDR2 SQIVND (reference sequence). V dropped 6 bases and J dropped 1 base, with 19 bases sitting between them. The CDR3 loop reads CASSLGTAGRSYEQYF. CDR3 nucleotide sequence: TGTGCCAGTAGCTTGGGGACAGCGGGTAGGTCCTACGAGCAGTACTTC.

The chain recombines TRBV27 with TRBJ1-6; D might be TRBD1 (6 bases). V was cut by 3 bases and J by 0 bases, with 9 bases left in between. Germline V gives CDR1 MNHEY, CDR2 SMNVEV (reference sequence). The CDR3 covers 16 residues. CDR3 residues: CASSFGGPSYNSPLHF. The CDR3 region has the DNA TGTGCCAGCAGTTTTGGGGGGCCCTCCTATAATTCACCCCTCCACTTT.

On this clone itself: A read error may be the cause here, since a much bigger clone is one base away. This chain links TRBV6-5 with TRBJ1-4; D uncertain. V shed 4 bases and J shed 7 bases, with 4 bases lying between them. The germline CDR1 and CDR2 sequences are MNHEY and SVGAGI. This CDR3 spans 11 amino acids. The CDR3 region is CASSWAEKLFF. The CDR3 DNA reads as TGTGCCAGCAGTTGGGCTGAAAAACTGTTTTTT.

This chain uses TRBV4-3 with TRBJ1-4; D perhaps matches TRBD1 (6 bases). Per germline, CDR1 LGHNA and CDR2 YSLEER. The CDR3 has 16 residues. The V end was cut by 4 bases, the J end by 5 bases, with 17 bases between. The CDR3 DNA reads TGCGCCAGCAGCCCCTGGTCAGGCCAGGGGAATGAAAAACTGTTTTTT. Protein sequence: CASSPWSGQGNEKLFF.

The CDR3 sequence is CASSFNNEQYF. The CDR3 DNA reads TGTGCCAGCAGCTTTAATAACGAGCAGTACTTC. The V gene is TRBV5-4, the J gene TRBJ2-7, with D unclear. V shed 2 bases and J shed 5 bases, with 5 bases lying between them. Germline V gene sequence: CDR1 SGHNT, CDR2 YYREEE (reference sequence). This CDR3 comprises 11 residues. The complete variable domain, with remaining parts taken from reference TRBV5-4 and TRBJ2-7, reads ETGVTQSPTHLIKTRGQQVTLRCSSQSGHNTVSWYQQALGQGPQFIFQYYREEENGRGNFPPRFSGLQFPNYSSELNVNALELDDSALYLCASSFNNEQYFGPGTRLTVT.

The chain combines TRBV10-3 with TRBJ1-2, with a possible D match to TRBD1 (5 bases). With 4 bases removed from V and 1 base from J, the gap between germline ends came to 10 bases. Germline V CDR1 and CDR2: ENHRY, SYGVKD. This CDR3 has 14 residues. The CDR3 here is CAISGGTGNYGYTF. CDR3 nucleotides: TGTGCCATCAGTGGTGGGACTGGTAACTATGGCTACACCTTC.

This clone was found a few times. This chain uses TRBV7-2 with TRBJ1-4; 9 nucleotides align to TRBD1. The CDR3 spans 16 residues. J lost 4 bases, V lost 2 bases, and 5 bases had no gene match. Germline assignment: CDR1 SGHTA and CDR2 FQGNSA. The CDR3 DNA follows: TGTGCCAGCAGCTTACCCACAGGGGGCAATAATGAAAAACTGTTTTTT. Translated: CASSLPTGGNNEKLFF.

The chain recombines TRBV19 with TRBJ1-2, with 11 bases aligning to TRBD1. This CDR3 contains 17 residues. Germline CDR1 LNHDA, CDR2 SQIVND (reference sequence). The V gene end was trimmed by 6 bases and the J gene end by 2 bases; junction bases not matched to a gene: 11. CDR3 sequence: CASRRAGTGGLNYGYTF. The CDR3 bases are TGTGCCAGTAGGAGAGCCGGGACAGGGGGTCTAAACTATGGCTACACCTTC.